These 19 T cell receptor beta chains were all obtained from the same sample, sequenced in a study of CXCR3-negative and CXCR3-positive naive CD8 T cells. Study-level points and caveats: Hydrophobicity was higher for TRB CDR3s found in CXCR3-positive naive cells than in CXCR3-negative naive cells.

cDNA libraries for TRB were generated by 5' RACE incorporating UMI labels. Reanalyzing the 5' RACE reads, TCRdb keeps one entry per CDR3 protein, without DNA. This sample's table has under 110,000 distinct CDR3 sequences. For these TCRs, the target antigens are not known. Sequencing input: naive CXCR3+ CD8+ T cells from blood. Subset meaning: CD45RO-CCR7+CD27+CD95- naive CD8+ T cells expressing CXCR3 (TNR3+). These receptors came from a human donor in good health. Some clones in this sample may be carry-over from other donors' samples.

The V call is TRBV13, the J call TRBJ2-7; the D gene TCRdb calls, TRBD1, cannot be checked with no DNA. The CDR3 sequence is 12 residues long. Germline CDR1 is PRHDT and CDR2 is FYEKMQ (reference sequence). The CDR3 protein is CASSQYRDEQYF.

The chain is built from TRBV29-1 and TRBJ1-1. There are 11 residues in the CDR3. Per germline, CDR1 SQVTM and CDR2 ANQGSEA. CDR3 residues: CSVVGNTEAFF.

This chain uses TRBV2 with TRBJ1-1. The CDR3 has 13 residues. Looked up from germline, CDR1 is SNHLY and CDR2 is FYNNEI. This chain's CDR3 is CVILVGVDTEAFF.

The chain links TRBV29-1 to TRBJ2-1; as DNA is missing, the TRBD2 call by TCRdb cannot be tested. The CDR3 totals 14 residues. Germline assignment: CDR1 SQVTM and CDR2 ANQGSEA. CDR3 amino acids: CSVETILLDSEQFF.

This chain links TRBV7-9 with TRBJ2-7. The CDR3 runs 12 residues. Germline values: CDR1 SEHNR, CDR2 FQNEAQ (reference sequence). The CDR3 reads CASSPQIYEQYF.

V and J are TRBV18 and TRBJ2-1. Per the germline V gene, CDR1 is KGHSH and CDR2 is LQKENI. The CDR3 has 14 amino acids. CDR3 sequence: CASSPPAGYGEQFF. The full variable domain, its missing parts supplied by reference TRBV18 and TRBJ2-1, is NAGVMQNPRHLVRRRGQEARLRCSPMKGHSHVYWYRQLPEEGLKFMVYLQKENIIDESGMPKERFSAEFPKEGPSILRIQQVVRGDSAAYFCASSPPAGYGEQFFGPGTRLTVL.

The chain links TRBV7-9 to TRBJ1-4. In germline, CDR1 is SEHNR, CDR2 FQNEAQ (reference sequence). The CDR3 covers 13 residues. This chain's CDR3 is CASGGPRGEKLFF.

This chain uses TRBV3-1 with TRBJ1-1. Looked up from germline, CDR1 is LGHDT and CDR2 is YNNKEL (reference sequence). The CDR3 extends over 14 amino acids. This CDR3 reads CASSQENGNTEAFF.

The chain combines TRBV9 with TRBJ1-1; TCRdb proposes TRBD1, but this gene call is untestable without DNA. The CDR3 runs 14 residues. Germline lookup yields CDR1 SGDLS and CDR2 YYNGEE. The CDR3 sequence is CASSVTGENTEAFF. Based on the CDR3 plus reference TRBV9 and TRBJ1-1, the full variable domain is DSGVTQTPKHLITATGQRVTLRCSPRSGDLSVYWYQQSLDQGLQFLIQYYNGEERAKGNILERFSAQQFPDLHSELNLSSLELGDSALYFCASSVTGENTEAFFGQGTRLTVV.

The chain has TRBV12-3 or TRBV12-4 and TRBJ2-6; the D call from TCRdb, TRBD2, cannot be confirmed without DNA. The length of the CDR3 is 18 residues. CDR3 region: CASSHGLAGTSGANVLTF.

The chain has TRBV30 and TRBJ2-7; the TCRdb call, TRBD1, lacks DNA for checking. CDR1 and CDR2 from the germline V gene are GTSNPN and SVGIG (reference sequence). The CDR3 has 14 residues. The CDR3 here is CAWSWGGTDYEQYF.

The genes are TRBV28 and TRBJ1-5. The CDR3 contains 13 residues. Germline V CDR1 and CDR2: MDHEN, SYDVKM. This chain's CDR3 is CASRGGVRQPQHF.

The genes are TRBV9 and TRBJ1-1; the D gene TCRdb calls, TRBD1, cannot be checked with no DNA. The CDR3 spans 16 residues. Germline assignment: CDR1 SGDLS and CDR2 YYNGEE. CDR3 sequence: CASSVNPGQGNTEAFF.

The chain uses TRBV29-1 and TRBJ2-7. The CDR3 totals 12 residues. Germline-derived CDR1 and CDR2 are SQVTM and ANQGSEA. The CDR3 sequence: CSVVEVSYEQYF.

This chain's CDR3 is CASSFLAVHEQFF. The J gene is TRBJ2-1, the V gene TRBV12-3 or TRBV12-4; the D call from TCRdb, TRBD2, cannot be confirmed without DNA. This CDR3 region has 13 residues.

V usage is TRBV7-3 and J usage is TRBJ1-1; the D call from TCRdb, TRBD1, cannot be confirmed without DNA. Germline V gives CDR1 SGHTA, CDR2 FQGTGA. This CDR3 has 14 amino acids. The CDR3 here is CASSFGQGNTEAFF.

The rearrangement links TRBV27 to TRBJ1-1; the TCRdb call, TRBD1, lacks DNA for checking. CDR1 MNHEY and CDR2 SMNVEV come from the germline V gene (reference sequence). This CDR3 spans 13 amino acids. CDR3 in amino acids: CATAHGMNTEAFF.

The rearrangement links TRBV7-9 to TRBJ2-3. CDR3 length: 14 residues. Germline V gene data show CDR1 as SEHNR and CDR2 as FQNEAQ (reference sequence). The CDR3 sequence: CASSLDGTPDTQYF. Based on the CDR3 plus reference TRBV7-9 and TRBJ2-3, the full variable domain is DTGVSQNPRHKITKRGQNVTFRCDPISEHNRLYWYRQTLGQGPEFLTYFQNEAQLEKSRLLSDRFSAERPKGSFSTLEIQRTEQGDSAMYLCASSLDGTPDTQYFGPGTRLTVL.

Here the CDR3 reads CASSGLATDTQYF. This chain connects TRBV12-3 or TRBV12-4 to TRBJ2-3. The CDR3 extends over 13 amino acids.